These 19 T cell receptor beta chains originate from one sample sequenced in a study of cytomegalovirus exposure and HLA in healthy donors. The study ran its PCR with 60 Vbeta and 13 Jbeta primers. This table comes from immunoSEQ multiplex PCR, and its TCRdb copy is limited to in-frame clones, with some not included. This repertoire shows roughly 290,000 clones, 70% to 90% found once; its top ten account for approximately 2.4%. The specimen sequenced was PBMCs. The receptors originated from a young woman in good health and CMV-seronegative.

The rearrangement uses TRBV30 and TRBJ2-7, with D possibly matching TRBD1 (5 bases). CDR3 length: 12 residues. From germline, CDR1 is GTSNPN and CDR2 SVGIG (reference sequence). V was clipped by 4 bases and J by 0 bases, with 7 bases between them. This CDR3 reads CAWKGYSYEQYF. For the CDR3, the DNA is TGTGCCTGGAAGGGGTACTCCTACGAGCAGTACTTC.

V and J are TRBV18 and TRBJ2-1; 11 bases are shared with TRBD2. Germline CDR1 and CDR2: KGHSH and LQKENI. CDR3 size: 16 residues. J gave up 2 bases and V 3 bases, and 3 bases lay outside the gene matches. The CDR3 DNA reads TGTGCCAGCTCACCCCTTAGCGGGGGGGCCTACAATGAGCAGTTCTTC. Its protein is CASSPLSGGAYNEQFF.

This chain links TRBV9 with TRBJ2-1, with D perhaps TRBD2 (6 bases). The CDR3 length is 16 residues. CDR1 and CDR2 from the germline V gene are SGDLS and YYNGEE. The germline V and J ends were trimmed by 0 bases and 4 bases, with 14 bases remaining between them. The CDR3 reads CASSVEGGEVYNEQFF. CDR3 coding DNA: TGTGCCAGCAGCGTAGAAGGAGGGGAGGTATACAATGAGCAGTTCTTC.

V usage is TRBV7-9 and J usage is TRBJ2-7, with D maybe TRBD1 (5 bases). V gave up 2 bases and J gave up 4 bases, with 15 bases separating them. The CDR3 runs 15 residues. Germline V gene sequence: CDR1 SEHNR, CDR2 FQNEAQ (reference sequence). The CDR3 spells CASSLRGVTSYEQYF. The CDR3 nucleotides read TGTGCCAGCAGCTTAAGGGGTGTAACGTCGTACGAGCAGTACTTC.

The CDR3 DNA sequence: TGTGCCAGCAGCGTAGGGGCCCTCTACGAGCAGTACTTC. It yields the protein CASSVGALYEQYF. The rearrangement uses TRBV9 and TRBJ2-7; D is ambiguous. V was clipped by 0 bases and J by 3 bases, with 7 bases between them. The CDR3 consists of 13 residues. CDR1 is SGDLS, CDR2 YYNGEE, per germline.

The V and J genes are TRBV6-1 and TRBJ2-5; 7 positions agree with TRBD1. The junction had 16 bases not matched to a gene; V was cut back by 4 bases and J by 5 bases. The CDR3 loop spans 17 amino acids. CDR1 and CDR2 from the germline V gene are MNHNS and SASEGT. The CDR3 DNA is TGTGCCAGCAGTGCTTGGAACCAACAGGGGTCACGGGAGACCCAGTACTTC. Amino acids: CASSAWNQQGSRETQYF.

The rearrangement links TRBV25-1 to TRBJ1-1; TRBD1 is a possible D gene (6 bases). There are 15 residues in the CDR3. Germline V lookup: CDR1 MGHDK, CDR2 SYGVNS. Trimming left V 4 bases short and J 4 bases short, with 16 bases between. This CDR3 reads CASSAQGRGGTEAFF. The CDR3 nucleotides are TGTGCCAGCAGTGCTCAGGGGAGGGGTGGCACTGAAGCTTTCTTT.

This clone occurred once. The chain employs TRBV27 and TRBJ2-1; maybe TRBD2 (6 bases). Germline CDR1 and CDR2: MNHEY and SMNVEV (reference sequence). V was shortened by 2 bases and J by 6 bases, with 14 bases between the two germline ends. The CDR3 extends over 15 amino acids. This CDR3 reads CASSLRLGPLNEQFF. Here the CDR3 DNA reads TGTGCCAGCAGTTTAAGACTAGGACCACTCAATGAGCAGTTCTTC.

The CDR3 nucleotides are TGTGCCAGCATCGCAAGACTAGCGGACTACAATGAGCAGTTCTTC. This encodes CASIARLADYNEQFF. The chain carries TRBV6-1 and TRBJ2-1; TRBD2 matches 9 bases. This CDR3 contains 15 residues. V dropped 7 bases and J dropped 3; count of bases not matched to a gene: 7. Germline values: CDR1 MNHNS, CDR2 SASEGT.

The V call is TRBV6-1, the J call TRBJ2-7; TRBD2 matches 11 bases. With 7 bases clipped from V and 3 bases from J, the junction kept 8 bases outside the gene matches. There are 15 residues in the CDR3. CDR1 is MNHNS, CDR2 SASEGT, per germline. The CDR3 DNA follows: TGTGCCAGCATACCTAGACTAGCGGGGCTCTACGAGCAGTACTTC. This gives the protein CASIPRLAGLYEQYF.

The J gene is TRBJ1-1, the V gene TRBV30; D gene ambiguous. The V end lost 5 bases, the J end lost 4 bases, and 11 bases lay between the germline ends. Germline CDR1 GTSNPN, CDR2 SVGIG (reference sequence). This CDR3 region has 12 residues. The CDR3 nucleotides read TGTGCCTGGCGTTCCCAGATCACTGAAGCTTTCTTT. It translates to CAWRSQITEAFF.

The chain has TRBV5-1 and TRBJ2-2, with TRBD1 matching over 10 bases. This CDR3 has 14 residues. V was clipped by 7 bases and J by 3 bases; unmatched bases: 3. Germline assignment: CDR1 SGHRS and CDR2 YFSETQ. The CDR3 here is CASRDRGHTGELFF. The CDR3 coding sequence is TGCGCCAGCCGGGACAGGGGCCACACCGGGGAGCTGTTTTTT. The whole variable domain, remainder taken from reference TRBV5-1 and TRBJ2-2, is KAGVTQTPRYLIKTRGQQVTLSCSPISGHRSVSWYQQTPGQGLQFLFEYFSETQRNKGNFPGRFSGRQFSNSRSEMNVSTLELGDSALYLCASRDRGHTGELFFGEGSRLTVL.

The rearrangement uses TRBV9 and TRBJ2-1; TRBD2 agrees at 11 bases. The germline V gene has CDR1 SGDLS and CDR2 YYNGEE. The CDR3 is made up of 13 amino acids. The chain's CDR3 is CSSGGQTYNEQFF. CDR3 bases: TGTTCTAGCGGGGGGCAGACCTACAATGAGCAGTTCTTC.

This clone was seen only a few times. This sequence joins TRBV27 and TRBJ2-7, with 9 bases lining up with TRBD1. The germline V gene has CDR1 MNHEY and CDR2 SMNVEV (reference sequence). After removal of 6 bases from V and 4 bases from J, the junction contained 7 bases not matched to a gene. The CDR3 has 14 amino acids. In DNA, the CDR3 is TGTGCCAGCAGACCGGGACAGGGCAGGTACGAGCAGTACTTC. This translates into CASRPGQGRYEQYF.

V and J are TRBV2 and TRBJ2-5, with TRBD2 identical over 9 bases. V shed 6 bases and J 5 bases; nucleotides not matched to a gene: 13. Germline CDR1 and CDR2: SNHLY and FYNNEI. The CDR3 consists of 16 residues. The CDR3 spells CASRRGGALLGETQYF. The CDR3 DNA reads TGTGCCAGCAGGCGGGGGGGCGCCCTGTTGGGTGAGACCCAGTACTTC.

This clone appeared a few times. The chain combines TRBV5-6 with TRBJ1-2; 10 nucleotides match TRBD1. Trimming cost V 5 bases and J 5 bases; bases outside gene matches: 12. The germline V gene encodes CDR1 SGHDT and CDR2 YYEEEE. The CDR3 sequence is 16 residues long. Written as DNA, the CDR3 is TGTGCCAGCAGTCAAACCCCGGGACAGGGGTTATATGGCTACACCTTC. It yields the protein CASSQTPGQGLYGYTF.

The rearrangement joins TRBV7-8 to TRBJ2-3; D gene unclear. Germline V gene lookup returns CDR1 SGHVS and CDR2 FQNEAQ. Trimming removed 2 bases at V and 1 base at J, with 4 bases between. The CDR3 contains 13 residues. CDR3 sequence reads: CASSLSGTDTQYF. The CDR3 DNA reads as TGTGCCAGCAGCTTATCAGGCACAGATACGCAGTATTTT.

This clone is a singleton in its sample. V gene TRBV10-2 combines with J gene TRBJ2-7; TRBD2 aligns across 11 bases. J was trimmed by 0 bases and V by 10 bases; bases with no gene match: 8. The CDR3 extends over 15 amino acids. CDR1 is WSHSY, CDR2 SAAADI, per germline. The CDR3 coding sequence is TGCGCCACCCTAGCGGGGGGACCTAACTCCTACGAGCAGTACTTC. Its protein is CATLAGGPNSYEQYF.

This clone was observed once. The chain uses TRBV5-1 and TRBJ2-5; the D gene is possibly TRBD2 (6 bases). The CDR3 contains 15 residues. Germline V gene sequence: CDR1 SGHRS, CDR2 YFSETQ. The ends were cut back, 0 bases at V and 2 bases at J, with 11 bases in the middle. The CDR3 is CASSLGEARQETQYF. The CDR3 DNA reads TGCGCCAGCAGCTTGGGGGAGGCACGGCAAGAGACCCAGTACTTC.